Here is one T cell receptor beta chain with its context. As yet, its antigen is unknown. This likely comes from a read error, as the CDR3 has no conserved phenylalanine or tryptophan at its end. The limits of the CDR3 on the DNA are not certain, so only TCRdb's listed CDR3 is given. This specimen belongs to a study of CD8+CD57+ T cells in acquired aplastic anemia. CDR1 is MNHEY and CDR2 is SVGAGI in the germline V gene. The CDR3 contains 9 residues when both ends are counted. TCR beta VDJ combinations and CDR3 sequences were profiled from genomic DNA. TCRdb reprocessed the reads via MiXCR and lists one record per CDR3 protein. Seen here are some 290,000 distinct CDR3 sequences, 45% to 65% observed once, and the top ten hold roughly 8%. Findings and caveats of the study: CD8+ Simpson's diversity in patients was not significantly different from that in controls. In common between the patients and the controls were around 29 CD8+ CDR3 sequences.

The chain has TRBV6-5 and TRBJ2-7; TRBD1, as called in the table, went unchecked against the DNA. The clonotype originates from a human donor with severe aplastic anemia or a healthy control (not recorded which). The sequencing input was sorted CD4+, CD8+, or CD8+CD57+ T cells (not recorded which) from PBMCs. This CDR3 is CASSSRQGA.